This T cell receptor (beta chain) comes out of a study of long-term antiretroviral therapy in people with HIV. About this clone: The antigen is undetermined.

Post-ART PBMC samples numbered at least two per donor, and pre-ART ones at least one. Study-level results: In HIV, the repertoires covered a tighter span of CDR3 lengths than in controls. Blood dates from about 2003 to 2018, possibly under older ART regimens.

With survey level as its setting, the immunoSEQ assay was v3.0. TCRdb's table, derived via immunoSEQ multiplex PCR, lists solely in-frame clones and lacks some. The sample lists about 22,000 clones; around four fifths were seen once. The CDR3 loop spans 13 amino acids. V trimming: 1 base; J trimming: 6 bases; junction bases outside the gene matches: 3. Germline assignment: CDR1 LNHDA and CDR2 SQIVND (reference sequence). The chain joins TRBV19 to TRBJ2-7; 7 bases are a match to TRBD1. The starting material was unsorted PBMCs, obtained 1.6 years after starting antiretroviral therapy. This clonotype originated in a man in his forties or fifties with HIV. CDR3 bases: TGTGCCAGTAGTATAGGGGGGACAGTCGAGCAGTACTTC. Encoded protein: CASSIGGTVEQYF. The whole variable domain, remainder taken from reference TRBV19 and TRBJ2-7, is DGGITQSPKYLFRKEGQNVTLSCEQNLNHDAMYWYRQDPGQGLRLIYYSQIVNDFQKGDIAEGYSVSREKKESFPLTVTSAQKNPTAFYLCASSIGGTVEQYFGPGTRLTVT.